The T cell receptor beta chain under discussion was sequenced for a study of siplizumab effects on memory and regulatory T cells. The CDR3 runs to 11 residues. CDR1 LGHNT and CDR2 FRNRAP come from the germline V gene. V was pared by 6 bases and J by 7 bases, with 9 bases between. Profiled with immunoSEQ multiplex PCR; TCRdb holds only in-frame clones, not every one. Of around 100,000 clones listed, about nine tenths are singletons. Study-wide points: Sequences that were alloreactive and traceable to unstimulated CD4+ memory cells were significantly reduced by siplizumab.

Details on this clone: Its cognate antigen is unknown.

The chain links TRBV12-5 to TRBJ1-1; D is undetermined. This receptor was identified in a human donor in good health. Material: non-Treg CD4+ T cells sorted from blood. The CDR3 DNA is TGTGCTAGTGGCTCAGATATTGAAGCTTTCTTT. Protein sequence: CASGSDIEAFF.